The 16 T cell receptor beta chains reported below all come from one sample, sequenced in a study of cytomegalovirus exposure and HLA in healthy donors. The study ran its PCR with 60 Vbeta and 13 Jbeta primers. The table came from immunoSEQ multiplex PCR; TCRdb's copy has only in-frame clones and leaves some out. The sample has about 160,000 clones, around 77% seen once. The sequencing input was PBMCs. These receptors all come from a man aged 55 to 70 in good health and CMV-seronegative.

The chain is built from TRBV7-2 and TRBJ1-2; tentative D call: TRBD1 (6 bases). The CDR3 totals 13 residues. From germline, CDR1 is SGHTA and CDR2 FQGNSA. The V end lost 1 base, the J end lost 8 bases, and 11 bases lay between the germline ends. The CDR3 protein is CASSLGTALGYTF. The CDR3, as DNA: TGTGCCAGCAGCTTAGGGACAGCTCTCGGCTACACCTTC.

This chain joins TRBV19 and TRBJ1-2; TRBD1 matches 9 bases. V gave up 4 bases and J gave up 0 bases; unmatched junction bases: 0. The CDR3 runs 14 residues. Germline V gives CDR1 LNHDA, CDR2 SQIVND (reference sequence). CDR3 DNA sequence: TGTGCCAGTAGTAGGGACAGGGCTAACTATGGCTACACCTTC. Its translation is CASSRDRANYGYTF.

The chain is built from TRBV5-8 and TRBJ1-4; 9 positions match TRBD1. The length of the CDR3 is 15 residues. V lost 6 bases to trimming and J lost 7 bases; unmatched junction nucleotides: 10. From germline, CDR1 is SGHTS and CDR2 YDEGEE. The chain's CDR3 is CASNVGDRDSEKLFF. In DNA form, the CDR3 reads TGTGCCAGCAACGTAGGGGACAGGGATTCTGAAAAACTGTTTTTT.

The chain has TRBV21-1 and TRBJ2-1; the tabulated D call, TRBD2, remains unverified against the DNA. TRBV21-1 is an annotated pseudogene. The CDR3 is 15 amino acids. CDR3 sequence: CASTPSGTKNNEQFF. The CDR3 DNA reads TGTGCCAGCACCCCTAGCGGGACAAAAAACAATGAGCAGTTCTTC.

J is TRBJ2-3 and V is TRBV4-1, with 8 bases aligning to TRBD1. Losses at the gene ends were 2 bases for V and 7 bases for J; bases not matched to a gene: 2. This CDR3 spans 13 amino acids. CDR1 and CDR2 (germline): MGHRA, YSYEKL. This CDR3 reads CASSQYRGNTQYF. The CDR3 nucleotides are TGCGCCAGCAGCCAATACAGGGGGAATACGCAGTATTTT.

The gene calls are TRBV6-1 and TRBJ2-3; possibly TRBD1 for D (6 bases). The length of the CDR3 is 15 residues. Trimming shortened V by 2 bases and J by 4 bases, and 13 bases separated the two germline ends. The germline V gene encodes CDR1 MNHNS and CDR2 SASEGT. DNA of the CDR3: TGTGCCAGCAGTGAACTACAGGGCGGGTCAGATACGCAGTATTTT. Its protein product is CASSELQGGSDTQYF.

Comment on this clone: This same CDR3 is encoded by further DNA sequences in the sample. V gene TRBV30 combines with J gene TRBJ1-1, with TRBD1 as a possible D gene (5 bases). V was shortened by 1 base and J by 1 base, with 10 bases between the two germline ends. CDR1 is GTSNPN, CDR2 SVGIG, per germline (reference sequence). The CDR3 is made up of 14 amino acids. The CDR3 DNA reads TGTGCCTGGAGTGCCCCCCAGGGGAACACTGAAGCTTTCTTT. This sequence encodes CAWSAPQGNTEAFF.

Notes on this clone: Other DNA sequences in this specimen translate into the identical CDR3. The rearrangement uses TRBV9 and TRBJ2-2; 12 bases are a match to TRBD2. J gave up 7 bases and V 0 bases, and 4 bases lay outside the gene matches. Germline CDR1 SGDLS, CDR2 YYNGEE. This CDR3 region has 16 residues. CDR3 DNA sequence: TGTGCCAGCAGCGTAGGACTAGCGGGAGCGGGCGGGGAGCTGTTTTTT. It codes for CASSVGLAGAGGELFF.

The V gene is TRBV7-2, the J gene TRBJ2-4; 8 bases fit TRBD1. This CDR3 is 16 amino acids long. Germline V gives CDR1 SGHTA, CDR2 FQGNSA. Trimming at V came to 5 bases and at J to 7 bases, leaving 13 bases not matched to a gene. The CDR3 here is CASSVQPQGAGNIQYF. The CDR3 DNA reads TGTGCCAGCAGCGTTCAACCTCAGGGGGCTGGGAACATTCAGTACTTC.

V gene TRBV7-2 combines with J gene TRBJ1-1; 10 bases line up with TRBD1. V shed 5 bases and J 4 bases; nucleotides not matched to a gene: 7. Germline CDR1 and CDR2: SGHTA and FQGNSA. This CDR3 comprises 15 residues. CDR3: CASSARQGAATEAFF. CDR3 nucleotide sequence: TGTGCCAGCAGCGCCCGACAGGGGGCGGCCACTGAAGCTTTCTTT.

This clone showed up just a few times. V usage is TRBV6-5 and J usage is TRBJ1-1; D gene uncertain. The germline V gene encodes CDR1 MNHEY and CDR2 SVGAGI. The V end was cut by 3 bases, the J end by 5 bases, with 13 bases between. The CDR3 spans 14 residues. The CDR3 protein is CASSYTARQTEAFF. CDR3 nucleotide sequence: TGTGCCAGCAGTTATACAGCCCGCCAGACTGAAGCTTTCTTT.

The chain uses TRBV7-9 and TRBJ1-4; D might be TRBD1 (6 bases). Trimming took off 1 base at V and 7 bases at J, with 10 bases between the two ends. Germline V gene lookup returns CDR1 SEHNR and CDR2 FQNEAQ (reference sequence). This CDR3 spans 14 amino acids. CDR3 loop: CASSLVSDSEKLFF. In nucleotides, the CDR3 is TGTGCCAGCAGCTTAGTGTCGGACAGTGAAAAACTGTTTTTT. Full variable domain (outside the CDR3, taken from reference TRBV7-9 and TRBJ1-4): DTGVSQNPRHKITKRGQNVTFRCDPISEHNRLYWYRQTLGQGPEFLTYFQNEAQLEKSRLLSDRFSAERPKGSFSTLEIQRTEQGDSAMYLCASSLVSDSEKLFFGSGTQLSVL.

This rearrangement joins TRBV6-6 to TRBJ2-3, with 9 bases fitting TRBD2. CDR1 and CDR2 (germline): MNHNY, SVGAGI (reference sequence). The CDR3 sequence is 14 residues long. With 4 bases clipped from V and 5 bases from J, the junction kept 4 bases outside the gene matches. The CDR3 DNA sequence: TGTGCCAGCAGTTGGGGCGGGGGGGGAGATACGCAGTATTTT. This sequence encodes CASSWGGGGDTQYF.

This clone was recorded a few times. The chain couples TRBV28 to TRBJ2-7; 8 nucleotides match TRBD1. This CDR3 is 13 amino acids long. Trimming at V came to 6 bases and at J to 0 bases, leaving 1 base not matched to a gene. Germline CDR1 is MDHEN and CDR2 is SYDVKM. The CDR3 sequence is CASRGQASYEQYF. The CDR3 region has the DNA TGTGCCAGCAGGGGACAGGCCTCCTACGAGCAGTACTTC.

The rearrangement joins TRBV19 to TRBJ2-7, with 7 bases aligning to TRBD1. J was trimmed by 3 bases and V by 4 bases; bases with no gene match: 6. CDR3 size: 14 residues. Germline V gene data show CDR1 as LNHDA and CDR2 as SQIVND (reference sequence). CDR3 in amino acids: CASSRTGPGYEQYF. As DNA, the CDR3 is TGTGCCAGTAGTAGGACAGGTCCTGGCTACGAGCAGTACTTC. The full variable domain, its missing parts supplied by reference TRBV19 and TRBJ2-7, is DGGITQSPKYLFRKEGQNVTLSCEQNLNHDAMYWYRQDPGQGLRLIYYSQIVNDFQKGDIAEGYSVSREKKESFPLTVTSAQKNPTAFYLCASSRTGPGYEQYFGPGTRLTVT.

This chain connects TRBV5-1 to TRBJ2-3; 9 nucleotides match TRBD2. The V gene end was trimmed by 0 bases and the J gene end by 4 bases; junction bases not matched to a gene: 6. Germline V gene lookup returns CDR1 SGHRS and CDR2 YFSETQ. CDR3 length equals 16 residues. The CDR3 reads CASSLEGGGAPDTQYF. In DNA form, the CDR3 reads TGCGCCAGCAGCTTGGAGGGCGGGGGGGCCCCAGATACGCAGTATTTT.